These T cell receptor beta chains were read from a single sample in a study of human T cells and chemical hapten exposure. Via MiXCR, TCRdb re-called the RACE reads, giving one row per CDR3 protein. The table has about 99,000 distinct CDR3 sequences, roughly 12% seen once. The sample in question was whole blood, obtained in connection with sensitization to the hapten diphenylcyclopropenone (DPC). These receptors all come from a woman aged 40-49 years with alopecia areata. Some clones in this sample may be carry-over from other donors' samples. Each CDR3 is given with its conserved first and last residue. D genes are given only for firm matches. Where a row states a size, it is once, few, many or the class of an expanded clone; other rows omit it.

d_call	clone_size	v_call	j_call	cdr3_aa	cdr3_nt
.	few	TRBV29-1	TRBJ1-2	CSVDDQGPGYGYTF	TGCAGCGTTGATGATCAGGGTCCGGGCTATGGCTACACCTTC
.	.	TRBV7-2	TRBJ2-1	CASRDLAGGEQFF	TGTGCCAGCAGAGATCTGGCAGGCGGGGAGCAGTTCTTC
.	.	TRBV20-1	TRBJ1-1	CSARWAGPNTEAFF	TGCAGTGCTAGGTGGGCAGGCCCGAACACTGAAGCTTTCTTT
.	once	TRBV6-5	TRBJ1-1	CASSPHGQPVNTEAFF	TGTGCCAGCAGTCCTCATGGGCAGCCCGTTAACACTGAAGCTTTCTTT
TRBD1	few	TRBV4-1	TRBJ1-5	CASSQFGEQGIDQPQHF	TGCGCCAGCAGCCAATTTGGAGAACAGGGGATCGATCAGCCCCAGCATTTT
TRBD2	few	TRBV19	TRBJ2-2	CASSMAGGTGELFF	TGTGCCAGTAGTATGGCGGGGGGCACCGGGGAGCTGTTTTTT
.	.	TRBV7-7	TRBJ2-7	CASSFQQLGGAPPNLTYEQYF	TGTGCTAGCAGCTTTCAACAGTTGGGGGGGGCCCCTCCGAACCTTACCTACGAGCAGTACTTC
.	.	TRBV20-1	TRBJ2-3	CSASVEGRDTQYF	TGCAGTGCTAGCGTTGAGGGGAGAGATACGCAGTATTTT
TRBD1	.	TRBV11-2	TRBJ2-1	CASSYEGQGEQFF	TGTGCCAGCAGCTACGAGGGACAGGGCGAGCAGTTCTTC
.	.	TRBV7-8	TRBJ2-1	CASSLGLHNEQFF	TGTGCCAGCAGCTTAGGCCTCCACAATGAGCAGTTCTTC
.	.	TRBV7-2	TRBJ2-2	CASSSFLVPSGELFF	TGTGCCAGCAGCTCATTTCTTGTTCCGTCCGGGGAGCTGTTTTTT
TRBD1	.	TRBV10-3	TRBJ1-1	CAISGTAAEAFF	TGTGCCATCAGCGGGACAGCGGCTGAAGCTTTCTTT
.	.	TRBV4-2	TRBJ1-1	CASSQERGTEAFF	TGTGCCAGCAGCCAAGAGAGGGGCACTGAAGCTTTCTTT
TRBD1	many	TRBV5-4	TRBJ2-2	CASSLAGTVNTGELFF	TGTGCCAGCAGCTTGGCAGGGACAGTCAACACCGGGGAGCTGTTTTTT
TRBD1	few	TRBV12-3/TRBV12-4	TRBJ1-5	CASSGTGLNQPQHF	TGTGCCAGCAGCGGGACAGGGCTCAATCAGCCCCAGCATTTT
.	.	TRBV6-1	TRBJ2-5	CASSEQSQETQYF	TGTGCCAGCAGCGAACAGAGCCAAGAGACCCAGTACTTC
.	few	TRBV28	TRBJ2-6	CASSFMGAQGANVLTF	TGTGCCAGCAGTTTTATGGGGGCGCAAGGGGCCAACGTCCTGACTTTC
TRBD2	many	TRBV5-6	TRBJ2-4	CASSLFGMLAGGKNIQYF	TGTGCCAGCAGCTTGTTTGGGATGTTAGCGGGAGGCAAAAACATTCAGTACTTC
TRBD1	few	TRBV4-2	TRBJ1-1	CASSQVQGTNTEAFF	TGTGCCAGCAGCCAGGTACAGGGGACAAACACTGAAGCTTTCTTT
.	.	TRBV6-2/TRBV6-3	TRBJ2-7	CASSYLGGVHEQYF	TGTGCCAGCAGTTACTTAGGTGGGGTTCACGAGCAGTACTTC
TRBD2	.	TRBV5-5	TRBJ2-5	CASSRMGLALKETQYF	TGTGCCAGCAGCCGCATGGGACTAGCGTTAAAAGAGACCCAGTACTTC
TRBD2	.	TRBV5-1	TRBJ2-1	CASSFLAGGPAGNEQFF	TGCGCCAGCAGCTTCCTAGCGGGAGGGCCGGCCGGCAATGAGCAGTTCTTC
.	few	TRBV6-1	TRBJ2-7	CASTQGGWQGQEQYF	TGTGCCAGCACCCAAGGGGGATGGCAGGGGCAGGAGCAGTACTTC
TRBD1	many	TRBV6-5	TRBJ2-7	CASSYSVQGAYEQYF	TGTGCCAGCAGTTACTCTGTTCAGGGGGCCTACGAGCAGTACTTC
.	many	TRBV9	TRBJ1-2	CASSVDRSNYGYTF	TGTGCCAGCAGCGTAGATCGGTCTAACTATGGCTACACCTTC
TRBD2	many	TRBV4-3	TRBJ2-7	CASSQDASGSSYEQYF	TGCGCCAGCAGCCAAGACGCTAGCGGAAGCTCCTACGAGCAGTACTTC
.	many	TRBV6-1	TRBJ1-5	CASNDFTNQPQHF	TGTGCCAGCAATGACTTCACCAATCAGCCCCAGCATTTT
.	many	TRBV28	TRBJ2-5	CASSSRQMGTQYF	TGTGCCAGCAGTAGTCGGCAGATGGGGACCCAGTACTTC
.	few	TRBV12-3/TRBV12-4	TRBJ2-1	CASSLPTGRNEQFF	TGTGCCAGCAGCCTACCAACAGGGCGGAATGAGCAGTTCTTC
.	few	TRBV3-1	TRBJ1-1	CASSPSRAKAFF	TGTGCCAGCAGCCCTAGCAGGGCGAAGGCTTTCTTT
.	.	TRBV9	TRBJ2-2	CASSVVPGELFF	TGTGCCAGCAGCGTAGTCCCTGGGGAGCTGTTTTTT
.	.	TRBV3-1	TRBJ1-1	CASSQSGGIKAFF	TGTGCCAGCAGCCAGAGTGGGGGGATCAAAGCTTTCTTT
TRBD2	.	TRBV19	TRBJ2-1	CASRTRTSGRIYEQFF	TGTGCCAGTAGAACACGGACTAGCGGGAGGATATATGAGCAGTTCTTC
TRBD1	.	TRBV7-3	TRBJ2-1	CASSLEGRDRYNEQFF	TGTGCCAGCAGCTTAGAGGGCCGGGACAGATACAATGAGCAGTTCTTC
.	.	TRBV6-2/TRBV6-3	TRBJ2-7	CASRRGTVSYEQYF	TGTGCCAGCAGACGCGGGACGGTCTCCTACGAGCAGTACTTC
TRBD2	.	TRBV20-1	TRBJ2-4	CSTQPGRERHTNIQYF	TGCAGTACCCAACCAGGGCGGGAGAGACATACAAACATTCAGTACTTC
.	.	TRBV20-1	TRBJ1-5	CSARPNRLNQPQHF	TGCAGTGCACGTCCGAACAGACTGAATCAGCCCCAGCATTTT
.	few	TRBV27	TRBJ1-6	CASRRTVNSPLHF	TGTGCCAGCAGACGGACAGTTAATTCACCCCTCCACTTT
.	.	TRBV6-5	TRBJ2-5	CASSSRGETQYF	TGTGCCAGCAGTTCTAGGGGAGAGACCCAGTACTTC
TRBD1	.	TRBV20-1	TRBJ2-7	CSARAGQGNYEQYF	TGCAGTGCTAGAGCCGGACAGGGTAACTACGAGCAGTACTTC
.	.	TRBV18	TRBJ2-1	CASSPPAGSRNEQFF	TGTGCCAGCTCACCACCAGCGGGCTCTAGGAATGAGCAGTTCTTC
TRBD2	few	TRBV27	TRBJ2-7	CASSSPGLAGYYEQYF	TGTGCCAGCAGTTCTCCGGGACTAGCGGGATACTACGAGCAGTACTTC
.	many	TRBV28	TRBJ2-7	CASRPPTVSGIEQYF	TGTGCCAGCAGACCACCGACAGTCTCGGGGATCGAGCAGTACTTC
TRBD1	few	TRBV12-3/TRBV12-4	TRBJ2-5	CASREGTGGFQETQYF	TGTGCCAGCAGGGAAGGGACAGGGGGTTTTCAAGAGACCCAGTACTTC
TRBD2	.	TRBV4-3	TRBJ2-7	CASSQESGSYYEQYF	TGCGCCAGCAGCCAGGAAAGCGGGAGTTACTACGAGCAGTACTTC
.	few	TRBV11-2	TRBJ1-4	CASSLVGSSNEKLFF	TGTGCCAGCAGCTTAGTGGGCAGCTCTAATGAAAAACTGTTTTTT
.	many	TRBV6-2/TRBV6-3	TRBJ2-2	CASRWDAGRANTGELFF	TGTGCCAGCCGGTGGGATGCGGGCAGAGCGAACACCGGGGAGCTGTTTTTT
.	.	TRBV28	TRBJ1-1	CASSYREGAFF	TGTGCCAGCAGTTACAGGGAGGGAGCTTTCTTT
.	many	TRBV20-1	TRBJ2-3	CSASWPGGGTDTQYF	TGCAGTGCGTCTTGGCCCGGAGGGGGGACAGATACGCAGTATTTT
.	many	TRBV6-2/TRBV6-3	TRBJ1-6	CASRDGFDNSPLHF	TGTGCCAGCAGGGACGGCTTCGATAATTCACCCCTCCACTTT
TRBD1	few	TRBV7-3	TRBJ2-2	CASSYGGGDRGSAGELFF	TGTGCCAGCAGCTATGGTGGTGGCGACAGGGGTTCGGCCGGGGAGCTGTTTTTT